This entry lists 18 T cell receptor beta chains sequenced from one sample in a study of T cell repertoires in cytomegalovirus infection. TCRdb re-derived calls from the reads in MiXCR, one entry per CDR3 protein. The repertoire holds around 740,000 distinct CDR3 sequences, with 35% to 40% as singletons. Sample: PBMCs. The receptor set was obtained from a human donor in good health (CMV status not recorded). Some clones in this sample may be carry-over from other donors' samples.

Only a few counts were recorded for this clonotype. The CDR3 DNA follows: TGTGCCAGTAGTATCCTGACAGGGGGCGCGGACACTGAAGCTTTCTTT. Translation gives CASSILTGGADTEAFF. The rearrangement joins TRBV19 to TRBJ1-1; TRBD1 matches at 10 bases. With 3 bases clipped from V and 3 bases from J, the junction kept 7 bases outside the gene matches. Germline assignment: CDR1 LNHDA and CDR2 SQIVND (reference sequence). The CDR3 has 16 amino acids.

This clonotype was recorded at least ten times. V is TRBV15 and J is TRBJ1-5; no clear D gene. The V gene lost 4 bases and the J gene lost 4 bases, with 8 bases spanning the gap. The germline V gene has CDR1 LNHNV and CDR2 YYDKDF (reference sequence). The CDR3 spans 13 residues. As DNA, the CDR3 is TGTGCCACCAGCACATACCAAAATCAGCCCCAGCATTTT. It specifies CATSTYQNQPQHF.

Comment on this clonotype: This may be a read error, as it is one base from a much larger clone. V usage is TRBV6-8 and J usage is TRBJ2-3; no firm D call. V was pared by 9 bases and J by 1 base, with 23 bases between. The germline CDR1 and CDR2 sequences are MNHGY and SAAAGT. This CDR3 region has 17 residues. The CDR3 here is CARTNLKLPTRTDTQYF. The CDR3 coding sequence is TGTGCCAGAACCAACCTCAAACTACCGACCCGCACAGATACGCAGTATTTT.

This clonotype was counted a few times. The chain carries TRBV12-3 or TRBV12-4 and TRBJ1-5, with a possible D match to TRBD1 (6 bases). Trimming took 5 bases from V and 6 from J, leaving 11 bases between them. The CDR3 runs to 13 residues. The CDR3 sequence: CASSDNRVQPQHF. The CDR3 nucleotides read TGTGCCAGCAGTGACAACAGGGTTCAGCCCCAGCATTTT.

The sample holds a few counts of this clonotype. This sequence joins TRBV12-3 or TRBV12-4 and TRBJ1-4, with D possibly being TRBD1 (5 bases). The CDR3 extends over 14 amino acids. Trimming removed 6 bases from V and 5 bases from J, with 13 bases in between. The CDR3 nucleotides are TGTGCCAGCAGCCTCGACAGACAGAATGAAAAACTGTTTTTT. Protein product: CASSLDRQNEKLFF.

A note on this clonotype: An end of the junction differs from the germline gene, which may be a read error. The chain combines TRBV6-5 with TRBJ2-7, with 9 bases identical to TRBD1. The CDR3 spans 14 residues. The germline gives CDR1 MNHEY, CDR2 SVGAGI. The CDR3: CASSYGQGQHEKYF. CDR3 nucleotides: TGTGCCAGCAGTTACGGACAGGGGCAGCACGAGAAGTACTTC.

This clonotype showed up many times. The chain combines TRBV7-2 with TRBJ2-7; tentatively, D is TRBD2 (6 bases). V was pared by 2 bases and J by 3 bases, with 20 bases between. This CDR3 is built from 17 residues. Germline CDR1 and CDR2: SGHTA and FQGNSA. CDR3 sequence: CASSLSRDPMGSYEQYF. The CDR3 nucleotides are TGTGCCAGCAGCTTATCGCGGGACCCGATGGGGAGCTACGAGCAGTACTTC.

This sequence joins TRBV7-2 and TRBJ1-2; 9 bases align to TRBD1. This CDR3 region has 18 residues. Trimming cost V 4 bases and J 3 bases; bases outside gene matches: 15. Per the germline V gene, CDR1 is SGHTA and CDR2 is FQGNSA. The CDR3 sequence: CASSSPKQGANPYYGYTF. The CDR3, as DNA: TGTGCCAGCAGCTCCCCCAAACAGGGGGCGAATCCATACTATGGCTACACCTTC.

This clonotype came up many times. The V gene is TRBV6-1, the J gene TRBJ1-5, with a weak D call TRBD1 (5 bases). The CDR3 sequence is 19 residues long. Trimming removed 5 bases from V and 0 bases from J, with 23 bases in between. Germline V gene lookup returns CDR1 MNHNS and CDR2 SASEGT. The CDR3, as DNA: TGTGCCAGCAGTCGTGGACGGCCGGGACGGGGTAATAGCAATCAGCCCCAGCATTTT. Protein: CASSRGRPGRGNSNQPQHF.

This clonotype was counted between two and nine times. The chain is built from TRBV7-8 and TRBJ1-5; the D gene is possibly TRBD1 (6 bases). V lost 4 bases, J lost 0 bases, and 13 bases lay in between. The CDR3 length is 16 residues. The germline V gene encodes CDR1 SGHVS and CDR2 FQNEAQ. The CDR3, as DNA: TGTGCCAGCAGCTCGGGGGGCCAGGTTAGCAATCAGCCCCAGCATTTT. Residues: CASSSGGQVSNQPQHF.

The CDR3 nucleotides read TGCGCCAGCAGCCCTCTTGGCCTCTCTGGAAACACCATATATTTT. Amino acid sequence: CASSPLGLSGNTIYF. The J gene is TRBJ1-3, the V gene TRBV4-1, with unresolved D. Germline values: CDR1 MGHRA, CDR2 YSYEKL. V lost 4 bases, J lost 0 bases, and 10 bases lay in between. The CDR3 has 15 amino acids.

This clonotype was seen only a few times. The rearrangement joins TRBV4-1 to TRBJ2-1; TRBD1 is a possible D gene (5 bases). There are 15 residues in the CDR3. The V end lost 0 bases, the J end lost 8 bases, and 14 bases lay between the germline ends. CDR1 and CDR2 from the germline V gene are MGHRA and YSYEKL. The CDR3, as DNA: TGCGCCAGCAGCCAAGATAATTCCAGGGCCGATGAGCAGTTCTTC. Translating it yields CASSQDNSRADEQFF.

A few counts support this clonotype. This chain joins TRBV7-3 and TRBJ2-7; no reliable D call. CDR1 and CDR2 (germline): SGHTA, FQGTGA. The ends were cut back, 0 bases at V and 2 bases at J, with 11 bases in the middle. The CDR3 has 15 residues. The CDR3 region has the DNA TGTGCCAGCAGCTTAACCGCCGTTGGACCCTACGAGCAGTACTTC. Protein: CASSLTAVGPYEQYF.

This clonotype appeared a single time. J is TRBJ2-5 and V is TRBV7-8; 9 bases agree with TRBD1. Germline values: CDR1 SGHVS, CDR2 FQNEAQ. Trimming took 4 bases from V and 10 from J; bases not matched to a gene: 16. This CDR3 spans 16 amino acids. The chain's CDR3 is CASSSLTGGDRSDQYF. The DNA of the CDR3 is TGTGCCAGCAGCTCTCTAACAGGGGGCGATAGGTCCGACCAGTACTTC.

This clonotype was counted ten times or more. The chain uses TRBV28 and TRBJ2-5; 14 positions agree with TRBD2. The CDR3 has 16 residues. J lost 3 bases, V lost 5 bases, and 5 bases had no gene match. Looked up from germline, CDR1 is MDHEN and CDR2 is SYDVKM. The CDR3 coding sequence is TGTGCCAGCAGTCAGGGACTAGCGGGGGCCAAAGAGACCCAGTACTTC. It specifies CASSQGLAGAKETQYF.

The V and J genes are TRBV4-1 and TRBJ1-4; D gene uncertain. The V end lost 3 bases, the J end lost 0 bases, and 8 bases lay between the germline ends. Germline loops: CDR1 MGHRA, CDR2 YSYEKL. The CDR3 has 15 amino acids. CDR3 in DNA: TGCGCCAGCAGCCACTCTCAGACAACTAATGAAAAACTGTTTTTT. The encoded protein is CASSHSQTTNEKLFF.

The V gene is TRBV2, the J gene TRBJ2-4; 7 bases line up with TRBD1. The CDR3 length is 17 residues. Germline loops: CDR1 SNHLY, CDR2 FYNNEI. After removal of 3 bases from V and 1 base from J, the junction contained 9 bases not matched to a gene. CDR3 sequence (DNA): TGTGCCAGCAGTGATTTGGTAGGGGGCGCGGCCAAAAACATTCAGTACTTC. It codes for CASSDLVGGAAKNIQYF.

The CDR3 DNA is TGCGCCAGCAGCCCCCAGGCAGCTCAAGGTGGCTACACCTTC. It encodes CASSPQAAQGGYTF. The V call is TRBV5-1, the J call TRBJ1-2; D unclear. The germline V gene has CDR1 SGHRS and CDR2 YFSETQ. Trimming stripped 4 bases from V and 7 bases from J, with 17 bases between. This CDR3 spans 14 amino acids.